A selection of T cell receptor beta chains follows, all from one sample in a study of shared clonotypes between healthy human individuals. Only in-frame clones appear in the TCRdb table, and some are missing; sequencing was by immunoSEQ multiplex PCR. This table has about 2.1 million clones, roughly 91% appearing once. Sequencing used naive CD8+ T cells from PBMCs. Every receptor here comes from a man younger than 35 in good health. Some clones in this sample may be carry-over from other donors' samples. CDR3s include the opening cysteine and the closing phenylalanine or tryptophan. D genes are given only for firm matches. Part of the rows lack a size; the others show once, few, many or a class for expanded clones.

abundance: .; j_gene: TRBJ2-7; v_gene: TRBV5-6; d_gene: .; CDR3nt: TGTGCCAGCAGCCCCCCTAGCGCCGCCTACGAGCAGTACTTC; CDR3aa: CASSPPSAAYEQYF
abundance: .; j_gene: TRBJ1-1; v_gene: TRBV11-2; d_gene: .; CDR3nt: TGTGCCAGCAGCTTAGGGCCCCGGTTGGGGGGGAACACTGAAGCTTTCTTT; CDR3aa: CASSLGPRLGGNTEAFF
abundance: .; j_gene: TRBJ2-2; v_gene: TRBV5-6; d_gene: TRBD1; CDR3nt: TGTGCCAGCAGTCTGGGACAGTACACCGGGGAGCTGTTTTTT; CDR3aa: CASSLGQYTGELFF
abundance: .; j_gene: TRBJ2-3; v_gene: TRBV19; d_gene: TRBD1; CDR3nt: TGTGCCAGTAGTATCCTAAGAACCGGGACAGGGGCAGCAGATACGCAGTATTTT; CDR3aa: CASSILRTGTGAADTQYF
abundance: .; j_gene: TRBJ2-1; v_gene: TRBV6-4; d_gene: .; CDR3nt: TGTGCCAGCAGTGACACGGAAGTGGGGTTCTTC; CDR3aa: CASSDTEVGFF
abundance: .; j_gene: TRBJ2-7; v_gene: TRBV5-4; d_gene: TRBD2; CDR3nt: TGTGCCAGCAGTGATATGGCTAGCGGGAGAGGGGGCGAGCAGTACTTC; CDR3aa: CASSDMASGRGGEQYF
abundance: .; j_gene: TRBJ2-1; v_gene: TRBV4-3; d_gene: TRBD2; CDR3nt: TGCGCCAGCAGCCCCGGGACTAGCGGGATGGACAATGAGCAGTTCTTC; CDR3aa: CASSPGTSGMDNEQFF
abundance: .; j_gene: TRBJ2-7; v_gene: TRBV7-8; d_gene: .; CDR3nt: TGTGCCAGCAGCCCGCGACGGAGAGGCGAGCAGTACTTC; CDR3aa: CASSPRRRGEQYF
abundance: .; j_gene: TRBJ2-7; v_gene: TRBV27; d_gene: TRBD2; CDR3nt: TGTGCCAGCAGCCTAGCGGGAGCCCTCTACGAGCAGTACTTC; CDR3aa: CASSLAGALYEQYF
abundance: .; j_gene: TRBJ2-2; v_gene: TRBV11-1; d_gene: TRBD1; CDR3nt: TGTGCCAGCAGCCAGAGGGGGCGGGACACCGGGGAGCTGTTTTTT; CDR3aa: CASSQRGRDTGELFF
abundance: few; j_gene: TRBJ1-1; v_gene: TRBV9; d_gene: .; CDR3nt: TGTGCCAGCAGCGTAGCAGGGAGCGCTGAAGCTTTCTTT; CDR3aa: CASSVAGSAEAFF
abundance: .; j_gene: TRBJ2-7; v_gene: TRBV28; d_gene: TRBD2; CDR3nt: TGTGCCAGCACTATCCGTCGGGGCGGGAGAGGGCCCTACGAGCAGTACTTC; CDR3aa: CASTIRRGGRGPYEQYF
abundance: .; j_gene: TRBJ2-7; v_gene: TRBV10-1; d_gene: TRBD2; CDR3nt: TGCGCCAGCAGTGAACCCCCAGCGGGGTCTCAGCAGTACTTC; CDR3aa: CASSEPPAGSQQYF
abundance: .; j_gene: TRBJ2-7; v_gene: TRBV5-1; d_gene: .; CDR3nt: TGCGCCAGCAGCTTGGTGGAGGGGATGAGCTCCTACGAGCAGTACTTC; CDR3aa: CASSLVEGMSSYEQYF
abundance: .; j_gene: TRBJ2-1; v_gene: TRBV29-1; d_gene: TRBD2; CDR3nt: TGCAGCGTTGAGTCCGGGACTAGCGGGAGCAATGAGCAGTTCTTC; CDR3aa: CSVESGTSGSNEQFF
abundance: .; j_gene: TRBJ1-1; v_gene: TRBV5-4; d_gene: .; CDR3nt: TGTGCCAGCAGCTTAGGGTTTAGGAACACTGAAGCTTTCTTT; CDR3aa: CASSLGFRNTEAFF
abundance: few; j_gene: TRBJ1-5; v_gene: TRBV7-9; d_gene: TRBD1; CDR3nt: TGTGCCAGCACCCTAGGAACAGGGGGAAATCAGCCCCAGCATTTT; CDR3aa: CASTLGTGGNQPQHF